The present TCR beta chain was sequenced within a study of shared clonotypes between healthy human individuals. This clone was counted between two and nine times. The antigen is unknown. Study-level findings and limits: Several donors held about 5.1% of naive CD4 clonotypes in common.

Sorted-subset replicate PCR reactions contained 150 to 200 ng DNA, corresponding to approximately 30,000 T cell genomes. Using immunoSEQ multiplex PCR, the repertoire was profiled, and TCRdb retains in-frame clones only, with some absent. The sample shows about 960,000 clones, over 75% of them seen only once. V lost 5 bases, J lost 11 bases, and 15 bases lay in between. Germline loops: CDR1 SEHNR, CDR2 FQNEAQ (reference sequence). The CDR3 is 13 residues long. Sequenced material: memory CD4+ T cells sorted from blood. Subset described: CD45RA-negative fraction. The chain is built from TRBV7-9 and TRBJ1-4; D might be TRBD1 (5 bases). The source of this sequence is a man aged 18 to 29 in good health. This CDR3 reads CASSDDGGKKLFF. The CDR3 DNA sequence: TGTGCCAGCAGCGATGACGGGGGGAAGAAACTGTTTTTT. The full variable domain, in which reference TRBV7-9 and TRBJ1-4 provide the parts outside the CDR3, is DTGVSQNPRHKITKRGQNVTFRCDPISEHNRLYWYRQTLGQGPEFLTYFQNEAQLEKSRLLSDRFSAERPKGSFSTLEIQRTEQGDSAMYLCASSDDGGKKLFFGSGTQLSVL.